A selection of T cell receptor beta chains follows, all from one sample in a study of blood T cell repertoires in COVID-19. The method was immunoSEQ multiplex PCR; TCRdb's version includes in-frame clones alone and lacks a portion of them. The sample lists some 100,000 clones; nearly 90% were seen once. The sequenced sample was peripheral blood. These receptors were taken from a woman aged 60-75 years with acute or convalescent COVID-19. The CDR3 runs from the conserved cysteine through the conserved F or W.

TRBV5-6,CASSLSRRASGNQPQHF
TRBV6-5,CASSLRGTGNQPQHF
TRBV24-1,CATSDPRPGAKNIQYF
TRBV28,CASSLVERVNYGYTF
TRBV2,CASSERAGGPRYNEQFF
TRBV7-9,CASSRTVYEQYF
TRBV7-9,CASSLAGGGLATEQFF
TRBV6-5,CASRERETYEQYF
TRBV5-4,CASSSNHRGSNSPLHF
TRBV9,CASQETSGSSTDTQYF
TRBV4-1,CASSQLGLNEKLFF
TRBV5-1,CASSLISGRAPDTQYF
TRBV9,CASSFTGARGNNEQFF
TRBV27,CASSLLAGGGNEQFF
TRBV5-8,CASSGGTGLQPQHF
TRBV12-5,CASRGDGWNEQFF
TRBV6-6,CASSRTGDASAFF
TRBV6-5,CANSEQGFGYTF
TRBV11-2,CASSLLAEGRRRYEQYF
TRBV29-1,CSVGNSGRQNEQFF
TRBV7-8,CASSQRRQVNYGYTF
TRBV5-4,CASSLLGGVKNIQYF